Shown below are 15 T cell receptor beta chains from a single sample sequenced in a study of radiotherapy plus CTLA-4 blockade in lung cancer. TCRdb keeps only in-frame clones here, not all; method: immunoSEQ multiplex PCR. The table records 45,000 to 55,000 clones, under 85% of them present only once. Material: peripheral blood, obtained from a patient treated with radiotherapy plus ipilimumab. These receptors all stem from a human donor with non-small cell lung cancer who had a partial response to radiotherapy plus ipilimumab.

CDR3 DNA sequence: TGTGCCAGCTGTCGGACAGTCCAAGAGACCCAGTACTTC. Translated, it gives CASCRTVQETQYF. The chain is built from TRBV28 and TRBJ2-5; possible D gene TRBD1, 6 bases. Germline assignment: CDR1 MDHEN and CDR2 SYDVKM. V lost 8 bases and J 1 base, leaving 11 bases between the germline ends. CDR3 length: 13 amino acids.

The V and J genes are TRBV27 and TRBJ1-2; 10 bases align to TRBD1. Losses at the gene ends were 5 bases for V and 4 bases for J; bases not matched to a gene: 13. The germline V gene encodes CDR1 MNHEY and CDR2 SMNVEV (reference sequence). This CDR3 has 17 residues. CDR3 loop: CASSRTGGNPASYGYTF. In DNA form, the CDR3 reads TGTGCCAGCAGTAGGACAGGGGGTAATCCTGCTAGCTATGGCTACACCTTC.

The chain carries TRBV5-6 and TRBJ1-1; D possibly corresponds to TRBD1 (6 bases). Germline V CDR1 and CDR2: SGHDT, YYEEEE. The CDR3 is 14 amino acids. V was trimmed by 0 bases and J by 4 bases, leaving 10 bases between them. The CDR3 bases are TGTGCCAGCAGCTTGGTTGGCAGGGGCACTGAAGCTTTCTTT. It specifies CASSLVGRGTEAFF. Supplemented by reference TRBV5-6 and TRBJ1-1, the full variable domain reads DAGVTQSPTHLIKTRGQQVTLRCSPKSGHDTVSWYQQALGQGPQFIFQYYEEEERQRGNFPDRFSGHQFPNYSSELNVNALLLGDSALYLCASSLVGRGTEAFFGQGTRLTVV.

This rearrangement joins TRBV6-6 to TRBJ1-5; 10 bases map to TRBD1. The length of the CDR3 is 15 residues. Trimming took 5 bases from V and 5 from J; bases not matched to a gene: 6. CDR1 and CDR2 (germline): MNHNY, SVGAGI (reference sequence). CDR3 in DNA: TGTGCCAGCAGTCGACAGGGGGCATGGTATCAGCCCCAGCATTTT. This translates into CASSRQGAWYQPQHF.

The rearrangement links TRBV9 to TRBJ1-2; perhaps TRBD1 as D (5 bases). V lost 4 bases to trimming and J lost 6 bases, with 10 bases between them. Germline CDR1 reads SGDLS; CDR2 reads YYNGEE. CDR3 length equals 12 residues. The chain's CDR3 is CASSPTGDGYTF. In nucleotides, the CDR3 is TGTGCCAGCAGCCCAACAGGTGATGGCTACACCTTC.

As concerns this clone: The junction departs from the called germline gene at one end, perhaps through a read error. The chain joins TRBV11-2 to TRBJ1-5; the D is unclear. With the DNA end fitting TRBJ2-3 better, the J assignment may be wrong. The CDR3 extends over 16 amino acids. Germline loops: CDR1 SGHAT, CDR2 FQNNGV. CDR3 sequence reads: CACSLDFGRLSQPQYF. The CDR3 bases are TGTGCCTGCAGCTTAGATTTTGGGCGCTTAAGTCAGCCCCAGTATTTT.

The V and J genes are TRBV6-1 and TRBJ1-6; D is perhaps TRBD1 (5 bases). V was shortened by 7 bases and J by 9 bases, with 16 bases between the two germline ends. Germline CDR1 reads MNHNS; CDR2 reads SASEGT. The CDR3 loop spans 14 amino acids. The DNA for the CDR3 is TGTGCCAGCACACCGGGACTAGGAAGTTCACCCCTCCACTTT. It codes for CASTPGLGSSPLHF.

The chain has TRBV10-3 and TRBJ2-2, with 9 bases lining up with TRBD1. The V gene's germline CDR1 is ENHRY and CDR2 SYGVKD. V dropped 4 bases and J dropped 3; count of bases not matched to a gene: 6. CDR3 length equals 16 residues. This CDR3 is CAISGKWTGDTGELFF. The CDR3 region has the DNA TGTGCCATCAGTGGGAAATGGACAGGGGACACCGGGGAGCTGTTTTTT.

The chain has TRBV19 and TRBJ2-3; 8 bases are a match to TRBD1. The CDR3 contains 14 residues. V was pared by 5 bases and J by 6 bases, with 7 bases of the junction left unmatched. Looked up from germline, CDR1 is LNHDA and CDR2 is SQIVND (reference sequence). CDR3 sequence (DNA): TGTGCCAGTAGTTCCGCAGGGGGCGCGGATACGCAGTATTTT. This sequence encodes CASSSAGGADTQYF.

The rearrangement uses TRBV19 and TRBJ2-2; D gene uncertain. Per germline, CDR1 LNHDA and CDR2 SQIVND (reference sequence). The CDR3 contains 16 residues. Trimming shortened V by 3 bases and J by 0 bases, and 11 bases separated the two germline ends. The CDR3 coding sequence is TGTGCCAGTAGTATCTATGAGGTTTCGAACACCGGGGAGCTGTTTTTT. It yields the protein CASSIYEVSNTGELFF.

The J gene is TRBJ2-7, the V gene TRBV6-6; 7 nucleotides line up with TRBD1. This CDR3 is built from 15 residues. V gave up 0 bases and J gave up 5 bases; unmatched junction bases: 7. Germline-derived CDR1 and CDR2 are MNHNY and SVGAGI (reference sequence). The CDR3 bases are TGTGCCAGCAGTTACTCGAAACAGGGGAAACACGAGCAGTACTTC. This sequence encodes CASSYSKQGKHEQYF.

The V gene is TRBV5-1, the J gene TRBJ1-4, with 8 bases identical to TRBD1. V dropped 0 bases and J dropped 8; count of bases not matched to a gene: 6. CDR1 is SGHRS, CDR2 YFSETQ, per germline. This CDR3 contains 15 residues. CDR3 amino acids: CASSLGQGKGEKLFF. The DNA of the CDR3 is TGCGCCAGCAGCTTGGGACAGGGGAAGGGAGAAAAACTGTTTTTT.

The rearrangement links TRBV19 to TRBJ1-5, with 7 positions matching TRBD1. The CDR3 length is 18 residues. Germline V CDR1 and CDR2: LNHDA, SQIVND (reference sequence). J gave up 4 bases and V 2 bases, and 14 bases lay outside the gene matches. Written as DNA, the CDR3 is TGTGCCAGTAGTATATCGACGACAGGGCCTTTGGTGAATCAGCCCCAGCATTTT. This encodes CASSISTTGPLVNQPQHF.

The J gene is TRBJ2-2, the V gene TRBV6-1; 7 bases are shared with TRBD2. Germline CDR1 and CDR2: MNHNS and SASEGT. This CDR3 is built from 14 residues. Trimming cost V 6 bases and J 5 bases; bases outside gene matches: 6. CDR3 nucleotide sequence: TGTGCCAGCAGCGGACTAGGGGTAACCGGGGAGCTGTTTTTT. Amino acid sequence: CASSGLGVTGELFF.

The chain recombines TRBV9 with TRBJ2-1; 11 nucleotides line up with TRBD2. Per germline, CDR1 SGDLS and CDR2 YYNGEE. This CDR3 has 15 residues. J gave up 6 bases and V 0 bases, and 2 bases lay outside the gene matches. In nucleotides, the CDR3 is TGTGCCAGCAGCGTAGCTAGCGGGGGGTTCAATGAGCAGTTCTTC. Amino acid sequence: CASSVASGGFNEQFF.